The 9 T cell receptor beta chains given below trace back to one sample, sequenced in a study of cytomegalovirus exposure and HLA in healthy donors. PCR amplification relied on 60 Vbeta primers (plus 13 Jbeta primers). Clones were read by immunoSEQ multiplex PCR, and TCRdb kept only the in-frame ones, dropping some. The sample lists roughly 130,000 clones, approximately 66% occurring once. The source material was PBMCs. These receptor sequences come from a middle-aged woman in good health and CMV-seropositive.

This CDR3 reads CASSLGTSGIGGDTQYF. The CDR3 DNA reads TGTGCCAGCAGCCTGGGGACTAGCGGGATAGGGGGAGATACGCAGTATTTT. The rearrangement uses TRBV7-2 and TRBJ2-3; 13 nucleotides line up with TRBD2. Germline loops: CDR1 SGHTA, CDR2 FQGNSA. The CDR3 has 17 residues. V shed 5 bases, J shed 5 bases, and the junction held 10 bases outside the gene matches.

The chain joins TRBV28 to TRBJ2-5, with D possibly matching TRBD2 (6 bases). The CDR3 runs 16 residues. CDR1 and CDR2 from the germline V gene are MDHEN and SYDVKM. Trimming removed 6 bases at V and 2 bases at J, with 19 bases between. The CDR3 sequence: CASRPPWGDRQETQYF. The DNA for the CDR3 is TGTGCCAGCAGGCCACCATGGGGGGACCGGCAAGAGACCCAGTACTTC.

V gene TRBV10-3 combines with J gene TRBJ1-3; possibly TRBD1 for D (6 bases). CDR1 is ENHRY, CDR2 SYGVKD, per germline. The CDR3 totals 13 residues. The V gene lost 6 bases and the J gene lost 1 base, with 7 bases spanning the gap. The CDR3 DNA sequence: TGTGCCATCAGGGACAGATCTGGAAACACCATATATTTT. Translation gives CAIRDRSGNTIYF.

This clone turned up a few times. The gene calls are TRBV23-1 and TRBJ1-1; 8 bases fit TRBD1. TRBV23-1 is an ORF for which the function is uncertain. The ends lost 0 bases at V and 5 bases at J; junction bases unmatched: 8. This CDR3 region has 16 residues. CDR3 in DNA: TGCGCCAGCAGTCAATCGCCTCAGGGGGCTTTGACTGAAGCTTTCTTT. The encoded protein is CASSQSPQGALTEAFF.

This chain connects TRBV7-2 to TRBJ2-1; the match to TRBD2 covers 11 bases. The junction had 4 bases not matched to a gene; V was cut back by 5 bases and J by 4 bases. The CDR3 runs 15 residues. Germline V gene data show CDR1 as SGHTA and CDR2 as FQGNSA. The CDR3 protein is CASSPPSGGYNEQFF. CDR3 sequence (DNA): TGTGCCAGCAGCCCCCCTAGCGGGGGGTACAATGAGCAGTTCTTC.

This clone was counted a single time. The chain's CDR3 is CASSELDSNEQFF. CDR3 nucleotides: TGTGCCAGCAGTGAACTCGACAGCAATGAGCAGTTCTTC. The chain couples TRBV25-1 to TRBJ2-1, with D perhaps TRBD1 (5 bases). V gave up 2 bases and J gave up 6 bases, with 8 bases separating them. The CDR3 runs to 13 residues. From germline, CDR1 is MGHDK and CDR2 SYGVNS. Full variable domain (remainder filled in from reference TRBV25-1 and TRBJ2-1): EADIYQTPRYLVIGTGKKITLECSQTMGHDKMYWYQQDPGMELHLIHYSYGVNSTEKGDLSSESTVSRIRTEHFPLTLESARPSHTSQYLCASSELDSNEQFFGPGTRLTVL.

This clone was seen a handful of times. This sample also contains other DNA sequences that code for the same CDR3. The chain couples TRBV5-1 to TRBJ1-1; TRBD1 might be the D (5 bases). The CDR3 consists of 14 residues. Trimming cost V 0 bases and J 1 base, with 7 bases left between them. The germline gives CDR1 SGHRS, CDR2 YFSETQ. CDR3 DNA: TGCGCCAGCAGCTTGGGACAGACGAACACTGAAGCTTTCTTT. It encodes CASSLGQTNTEAFF.

The chain combines TRBV30 with TRBJ2-1; D is unresolved. Trimming removed 5 bases from V and 6 bases from J, with 14 bases in between. Germline assignment: CDR1 GTSNPN and CDR2 SVGIG (reference sequence). The CDR3 runs to 13 residues. DNA of the CDR3: TGTGCCTGGGCCCGTGGGCTGGGCAATGAGCAGTTCTTC. Protein sequence: CAWARGLGNEQFF.

This clone showed up just a few times. The chain uses TRBV6-5 and TRBJ1-6, with 9 bases that match TRBD1. CDR1 and CDR2 from the germline V gene are MNHEY and SVGAGI. The CDR3 spans 15 residues. J was trimmed by 8 bases and V by 2 bases; bases with no gene match: 4. CDR3 sequence reads: CASSYGTGKDSPLHF. The DNA for the CDR3 is TGTGCCAGCAGTTACGGGACAGGGAAGGATTCACCCCTCCACTTT.